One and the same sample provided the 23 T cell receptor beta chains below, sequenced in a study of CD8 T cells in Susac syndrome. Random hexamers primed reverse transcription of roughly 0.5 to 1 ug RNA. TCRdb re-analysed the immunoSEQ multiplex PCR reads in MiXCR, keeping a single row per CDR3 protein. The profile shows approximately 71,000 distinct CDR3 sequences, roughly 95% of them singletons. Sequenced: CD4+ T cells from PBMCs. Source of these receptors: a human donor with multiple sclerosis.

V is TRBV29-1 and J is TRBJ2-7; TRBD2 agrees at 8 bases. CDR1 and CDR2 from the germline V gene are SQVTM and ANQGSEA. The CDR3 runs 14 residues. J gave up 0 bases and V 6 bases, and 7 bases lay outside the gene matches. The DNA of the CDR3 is TGCAGCGTCGAGGGACTAGTGGGCTCCTACGAGCAGTACTTC. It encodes CSVEGLVGSYEQYF.

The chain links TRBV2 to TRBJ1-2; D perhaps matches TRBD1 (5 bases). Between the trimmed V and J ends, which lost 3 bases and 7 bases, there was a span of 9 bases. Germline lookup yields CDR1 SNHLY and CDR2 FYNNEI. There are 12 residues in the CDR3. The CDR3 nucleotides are TGTGCCAGCAGTGACCCGGGGGTTGGCTACACCTTC. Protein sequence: CASSDPGVGYTF.

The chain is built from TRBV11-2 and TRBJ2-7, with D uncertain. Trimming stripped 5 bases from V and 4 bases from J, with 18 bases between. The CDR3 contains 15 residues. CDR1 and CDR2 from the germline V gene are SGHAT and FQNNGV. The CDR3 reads CASSNPWGPRYEQYF. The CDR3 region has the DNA TGTGCCAGCAGCAACCCGTGGGGTCCACGGTACGAGCAGTACTTC.

The CDR3 region has the DNA TGTGCCAGCAGCCCCCGGGTAGCCAAGAGCACAGATACGCAGTATTTT. It yields the protein CASSPRVAKSTDTQYF. The genes are TRBV13 and TRBJ2-3; D is unclear. The CDR3 consists of 16 residues. V was pared by 5 bases and J by 0 bases, with 15 bases between. Germline CDR1 PRHDT, CDR2 FYEKMQ (reference sequence).

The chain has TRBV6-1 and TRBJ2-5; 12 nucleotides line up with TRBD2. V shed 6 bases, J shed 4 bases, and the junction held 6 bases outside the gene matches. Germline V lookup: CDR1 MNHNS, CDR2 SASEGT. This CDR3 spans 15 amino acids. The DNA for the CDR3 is TGTGCCAGCAGGGGTCGACTAGCGGGAGCAGAGACCCAGTACTTC. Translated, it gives CASRGRLAGAETQYF.

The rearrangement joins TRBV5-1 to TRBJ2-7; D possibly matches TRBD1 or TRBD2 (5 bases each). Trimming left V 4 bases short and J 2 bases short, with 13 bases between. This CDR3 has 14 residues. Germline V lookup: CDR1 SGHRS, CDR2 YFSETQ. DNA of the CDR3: TGCGCCAGCAGCGGGGGACCAGAAACCTACGAGCAGTACTTC. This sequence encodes CASSGGPETYEQYF.

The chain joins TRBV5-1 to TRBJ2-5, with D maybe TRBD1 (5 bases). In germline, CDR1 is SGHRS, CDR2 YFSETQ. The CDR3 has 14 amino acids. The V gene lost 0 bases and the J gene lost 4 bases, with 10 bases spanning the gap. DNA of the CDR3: TGCGCCAGCAGCTTGGGGCACCAGGGAGAGACCCAGTACTTC. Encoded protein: CASSLGHQGETQYF.

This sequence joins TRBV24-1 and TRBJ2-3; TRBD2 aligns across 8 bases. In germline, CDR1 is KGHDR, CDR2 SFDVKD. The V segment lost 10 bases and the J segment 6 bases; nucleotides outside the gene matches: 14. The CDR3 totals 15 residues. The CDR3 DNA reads TGTGCCACGCAGCCGATCGGCGGGGGGTCTGATACGCAGTATTTT. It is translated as CATQPIGGGSDTQYF.

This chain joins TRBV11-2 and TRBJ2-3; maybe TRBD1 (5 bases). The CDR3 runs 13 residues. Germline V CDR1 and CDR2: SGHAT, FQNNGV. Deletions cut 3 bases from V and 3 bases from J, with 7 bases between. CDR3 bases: TGTGCCAGCAGCTTCCAGGGAACAGATACGCAGTATTTT. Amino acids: CASSFQGTDTQYF.

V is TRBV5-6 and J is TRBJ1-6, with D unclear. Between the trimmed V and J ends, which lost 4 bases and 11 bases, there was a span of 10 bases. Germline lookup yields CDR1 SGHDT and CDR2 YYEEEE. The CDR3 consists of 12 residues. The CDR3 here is CASSTPGTPLHF. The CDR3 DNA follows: TGTGCCAGCAGCACCCCGGGAACACCCCTCCACTTT.

The chain's CDR3 is CASSLGVRDEQFF. In nucleotides, the CDR3 is TGTGCCAGCAGCTTAGGGGTTAGGGATGAGCAGTTCTTC. The V and J genes are TRBV7-2 and TRBJ2-1, with D hard to call. Germline assignment: CDR1 SGHTA and CDR2 FQGNSA. The CDR3 has 13 amino acids. Trimming removed 1 base at V and 8 bases at J, with 9 bases between.

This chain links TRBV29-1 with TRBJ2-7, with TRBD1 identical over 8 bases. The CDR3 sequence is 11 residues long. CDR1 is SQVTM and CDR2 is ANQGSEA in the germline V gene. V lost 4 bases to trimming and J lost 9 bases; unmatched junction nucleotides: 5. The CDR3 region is CSVGTGFLQYF. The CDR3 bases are TGCAGCGTTGGGACAGGGTTTCTGCAGTACTTC.

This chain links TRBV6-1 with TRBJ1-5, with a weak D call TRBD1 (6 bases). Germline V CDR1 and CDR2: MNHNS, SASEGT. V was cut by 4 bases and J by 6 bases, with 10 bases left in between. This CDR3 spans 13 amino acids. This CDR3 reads CASSATGSQPQHF. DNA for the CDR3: TGTGCCAGCAGTGCCACAGGGAGTCAGCCCCAGCATTTT.

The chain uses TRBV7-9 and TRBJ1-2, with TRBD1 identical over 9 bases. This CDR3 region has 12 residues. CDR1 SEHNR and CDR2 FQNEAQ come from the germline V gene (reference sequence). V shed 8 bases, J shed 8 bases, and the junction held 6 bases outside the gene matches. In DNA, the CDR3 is TGTGCCAGCCTGGACAGGGGCCGCGGCTACACCTTC. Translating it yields CASLDRGRGYTF.

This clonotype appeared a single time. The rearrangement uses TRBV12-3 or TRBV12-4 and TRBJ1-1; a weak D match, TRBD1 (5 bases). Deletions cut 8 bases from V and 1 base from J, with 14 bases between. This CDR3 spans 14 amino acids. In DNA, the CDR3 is TGTGCCAGCCGAGGTGGGGCATGGAACACTGAAGCTTTCTTT. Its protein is CASRGGAWNTEAFF.

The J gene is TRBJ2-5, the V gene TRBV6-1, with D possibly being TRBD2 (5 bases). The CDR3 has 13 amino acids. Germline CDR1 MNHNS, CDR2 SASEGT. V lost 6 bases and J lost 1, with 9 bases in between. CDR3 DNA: TGTGCCAGCAGCGGAGCGGCCCAAGAGACCCAGTACTTC. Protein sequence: CASSGAAQETQYF.

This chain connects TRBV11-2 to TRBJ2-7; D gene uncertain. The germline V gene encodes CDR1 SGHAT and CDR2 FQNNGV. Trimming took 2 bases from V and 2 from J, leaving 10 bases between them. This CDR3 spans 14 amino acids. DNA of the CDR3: TGTGCCAGCAGCTTAAGTACCTTGGCCTACGAGCAGTACTTC. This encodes CASSLSTLAYEQYF.

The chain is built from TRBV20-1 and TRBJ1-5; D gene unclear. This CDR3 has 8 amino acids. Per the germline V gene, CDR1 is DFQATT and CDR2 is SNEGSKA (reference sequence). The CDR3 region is CSVGPQHF. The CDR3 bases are TGCAGCGTCGGGCCCCAGCATTTT.

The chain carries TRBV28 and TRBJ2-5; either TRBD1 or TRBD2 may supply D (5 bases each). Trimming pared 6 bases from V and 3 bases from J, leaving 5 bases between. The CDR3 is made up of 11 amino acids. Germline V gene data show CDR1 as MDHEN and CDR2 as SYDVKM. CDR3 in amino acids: CASRGEETQYF. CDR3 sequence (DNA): TGTGCCAGCAGGGGGGAAGAGACCCAGTACTTC.

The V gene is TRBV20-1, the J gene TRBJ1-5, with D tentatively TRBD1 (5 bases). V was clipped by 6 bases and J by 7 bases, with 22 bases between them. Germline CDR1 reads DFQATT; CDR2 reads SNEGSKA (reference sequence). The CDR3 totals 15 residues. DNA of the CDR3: TGCAGTGCCCGCAGGCGGGGGGGATTGGGCCAGCCCCAGCATTTT. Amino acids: CSARRRGGLGQPQHF.

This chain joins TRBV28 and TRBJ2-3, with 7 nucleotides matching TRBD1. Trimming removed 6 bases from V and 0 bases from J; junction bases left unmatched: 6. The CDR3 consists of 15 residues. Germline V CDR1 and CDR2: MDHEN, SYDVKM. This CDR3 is CASSRTGSSTDTQYF. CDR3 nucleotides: TGTGCCAGCAGCCGGACAGGTTCTAGCACAGATACGCAGTATTTT. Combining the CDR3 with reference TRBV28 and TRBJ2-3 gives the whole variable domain DVKVTQSSRYLVKRTGEKVFLECVQDMDHENMFWYRQDPGLGLRLIYFSYDVKMKEKGDIPEGYSVSREKKERFSLILESASTNQTSMYLCASSRTGSSTDTQYFGPGTRLTVL.

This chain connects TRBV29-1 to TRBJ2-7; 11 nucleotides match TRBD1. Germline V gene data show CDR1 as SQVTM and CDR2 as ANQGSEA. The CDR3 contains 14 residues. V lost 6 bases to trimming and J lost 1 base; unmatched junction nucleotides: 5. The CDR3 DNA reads TGCAGCGTGGACGGGACAGGGGGATCCTACGAGCAGTACTTC. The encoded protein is CSVDGTGGSYEQYF.

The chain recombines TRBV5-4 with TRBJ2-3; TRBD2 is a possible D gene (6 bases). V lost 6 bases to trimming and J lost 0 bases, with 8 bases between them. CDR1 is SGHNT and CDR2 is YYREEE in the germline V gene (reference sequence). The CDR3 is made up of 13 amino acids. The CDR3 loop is CASIGRSTDTQYF. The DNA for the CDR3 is TGTGCCAGCATCGGGAGAAGCACAGATACGCAGTATTTT.